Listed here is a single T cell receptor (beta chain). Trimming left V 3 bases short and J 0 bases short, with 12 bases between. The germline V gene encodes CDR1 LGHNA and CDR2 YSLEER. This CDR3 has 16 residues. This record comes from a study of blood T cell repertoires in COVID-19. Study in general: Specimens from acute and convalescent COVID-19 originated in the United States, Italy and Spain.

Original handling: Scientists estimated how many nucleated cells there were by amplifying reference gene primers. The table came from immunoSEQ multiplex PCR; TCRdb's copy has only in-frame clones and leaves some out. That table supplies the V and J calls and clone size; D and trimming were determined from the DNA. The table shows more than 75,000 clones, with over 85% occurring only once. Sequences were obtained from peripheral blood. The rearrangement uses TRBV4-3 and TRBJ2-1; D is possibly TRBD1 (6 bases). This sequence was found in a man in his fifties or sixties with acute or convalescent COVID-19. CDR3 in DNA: TGCGCCAGCAGCCAGAGACAGGACCCCTCCTACAATGAGCAGTTCTTC. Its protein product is CASSQRQDPSYNEQFF.